This T cell receptor beta chain originates from a study of metastatic and nonmetastatic thyroid tumors. Across the study: Malignant and benign thyroid patients had repertoires compared in peripheral blood and tumor or nodule tissue.

Broader study findings: Benign nodules were reported to have significantly lower TCR beta diversity than malignant thyroid tumors, in blood and tumor.

This clone has at least ten counts. Its target is unknown. With MiXCR, TCRdb called clones anew from the PCR reads. This sample has around 14,000 clones, with about a quarter found just once. All patients were treatment-naive before thyroid surgery. Germline CDR1 is MGHRA and CDR2 is YSYEKL. The germline V and J ends were trimmed by 5 bases and 1 base, with 13 bases remaining between them. The CDR3 has 15 residues. The sequenced sample consisted of tumor tissue. The gene calls are TRBV4-1 and TRBJ2-3; perhaps D is TRBD1 or TRBD2 (7 bases each). The receptor's source is a female donor with papillary thyroid cancer or a benign thyroid nodule (not recorded which). Some clones in this sample may be carry-over from other donors' samples. The CDR3 spells CASSVRGGGTDTQYF. In DNA form, the CDR3 reads TGCGCCAGCAGCGTCAGGGGGGGTGGCACAGATACGCAGTATTTT.